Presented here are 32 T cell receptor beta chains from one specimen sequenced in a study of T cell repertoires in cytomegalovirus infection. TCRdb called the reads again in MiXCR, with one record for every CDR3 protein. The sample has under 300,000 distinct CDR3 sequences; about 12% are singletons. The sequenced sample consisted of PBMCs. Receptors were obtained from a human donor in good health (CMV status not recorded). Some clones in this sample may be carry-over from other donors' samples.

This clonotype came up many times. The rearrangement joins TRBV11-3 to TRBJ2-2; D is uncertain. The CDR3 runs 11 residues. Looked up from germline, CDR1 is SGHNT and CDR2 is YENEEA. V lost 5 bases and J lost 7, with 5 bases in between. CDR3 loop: CASSPSGELFF. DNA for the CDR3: TGTGCCAGCAGCCCAAGCGGGGAGCTGTTTTTT.

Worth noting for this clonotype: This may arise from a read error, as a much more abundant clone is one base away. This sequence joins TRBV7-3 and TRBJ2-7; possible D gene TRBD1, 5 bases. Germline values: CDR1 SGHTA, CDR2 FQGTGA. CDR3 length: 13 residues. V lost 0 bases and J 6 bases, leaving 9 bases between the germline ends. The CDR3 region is CASSLTGECEQYF. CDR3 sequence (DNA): TGTGCCAGCAGCTTAACAGGGGAATGCGAGCAGTACTTC.

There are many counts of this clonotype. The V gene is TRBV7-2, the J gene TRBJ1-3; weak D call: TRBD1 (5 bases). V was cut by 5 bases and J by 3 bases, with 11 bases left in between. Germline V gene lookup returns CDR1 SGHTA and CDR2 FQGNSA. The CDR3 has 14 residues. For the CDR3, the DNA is TGTGCCAGCAGCCTAAGGGACGGTGGAAACACCATATATTTT. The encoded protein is CASSLRDGGNTIYF.

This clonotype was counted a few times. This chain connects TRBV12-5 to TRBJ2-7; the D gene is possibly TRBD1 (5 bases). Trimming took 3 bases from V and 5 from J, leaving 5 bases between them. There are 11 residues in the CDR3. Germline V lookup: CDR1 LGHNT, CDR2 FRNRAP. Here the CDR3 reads CASGLGDEQYF. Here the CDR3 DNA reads TGTGCTAGTGGTTTAGGGGACGAGCAGTACTTC.

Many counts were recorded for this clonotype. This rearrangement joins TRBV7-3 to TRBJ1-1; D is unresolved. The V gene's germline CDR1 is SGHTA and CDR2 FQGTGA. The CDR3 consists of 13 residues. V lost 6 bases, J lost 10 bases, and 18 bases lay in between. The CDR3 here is CASSPGLAGRAFF. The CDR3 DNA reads TGTGCCAGCAGTCCGGGTTTGGCGGGGAGAGCTTTCTTT.

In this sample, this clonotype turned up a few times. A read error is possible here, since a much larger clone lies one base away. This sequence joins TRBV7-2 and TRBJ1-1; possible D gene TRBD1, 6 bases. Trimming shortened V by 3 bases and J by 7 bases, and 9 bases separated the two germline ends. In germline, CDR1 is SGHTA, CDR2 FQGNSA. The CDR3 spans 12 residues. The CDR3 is CASSFGGSEAFF. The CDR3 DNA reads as TGTGCCAGCAGCTTTGGGGGCAGTGAAGCTTTCTTT.

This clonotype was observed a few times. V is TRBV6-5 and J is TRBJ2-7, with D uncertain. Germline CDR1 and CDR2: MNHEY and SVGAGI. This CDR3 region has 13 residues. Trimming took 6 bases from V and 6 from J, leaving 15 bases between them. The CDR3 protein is CASRPRSGGEQYF. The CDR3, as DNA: TGTGCCAGCAGACCCAGGTCGGGCGGCGAGCAGTACTTC.

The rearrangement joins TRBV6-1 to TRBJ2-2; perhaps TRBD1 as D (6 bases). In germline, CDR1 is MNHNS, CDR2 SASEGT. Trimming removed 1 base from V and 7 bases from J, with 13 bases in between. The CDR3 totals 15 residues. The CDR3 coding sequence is TGTGCCAGCAGTGAAGTGGGGGCGAAGGTCGGGGAGCTGTTTTTT. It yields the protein CASSEVGAKVGELFF.

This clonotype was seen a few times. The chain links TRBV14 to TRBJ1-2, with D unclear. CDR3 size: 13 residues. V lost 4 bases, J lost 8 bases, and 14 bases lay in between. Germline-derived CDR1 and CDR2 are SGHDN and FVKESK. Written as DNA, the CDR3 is TGTGCCAGCAGCCCCCTCCGGGCGGGCGGCTACACCTTC. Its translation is CASSPLRAGGYTF.

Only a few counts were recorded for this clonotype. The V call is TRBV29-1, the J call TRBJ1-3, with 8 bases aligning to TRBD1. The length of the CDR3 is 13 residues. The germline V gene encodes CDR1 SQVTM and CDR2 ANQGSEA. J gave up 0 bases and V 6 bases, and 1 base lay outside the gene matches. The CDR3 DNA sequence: TGCAGCGTCACAGGGGGCTCTGGAAACACCATATATTTT. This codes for CSVTGGSGNTIYF.

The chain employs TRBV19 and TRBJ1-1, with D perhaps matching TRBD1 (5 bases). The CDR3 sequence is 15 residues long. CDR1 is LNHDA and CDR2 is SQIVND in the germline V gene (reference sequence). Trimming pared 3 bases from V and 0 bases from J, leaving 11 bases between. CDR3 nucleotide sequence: TGTGCCAGTAGTATTGGGGCAGGGATGAACACTGAAGCTTTCTTT. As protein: CASSIGAGMNTEAFF.

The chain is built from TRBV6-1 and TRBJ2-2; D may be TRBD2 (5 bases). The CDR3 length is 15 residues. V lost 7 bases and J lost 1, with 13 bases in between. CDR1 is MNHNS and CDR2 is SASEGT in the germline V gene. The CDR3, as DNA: TGTGCCAGCATTCTTGACGGACTGAACACCGGGGAGCTGTTTTTT. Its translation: CASILDGLNTGELFF.

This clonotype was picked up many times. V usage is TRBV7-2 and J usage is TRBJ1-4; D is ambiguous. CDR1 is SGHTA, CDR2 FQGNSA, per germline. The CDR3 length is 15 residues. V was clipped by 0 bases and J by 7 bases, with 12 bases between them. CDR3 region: CASSLAGVMGEKLFF. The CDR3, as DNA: TGTGCCAGCAGCTTAGCGGGAGTTATGGGTGAAAAACTGTTTTTT.

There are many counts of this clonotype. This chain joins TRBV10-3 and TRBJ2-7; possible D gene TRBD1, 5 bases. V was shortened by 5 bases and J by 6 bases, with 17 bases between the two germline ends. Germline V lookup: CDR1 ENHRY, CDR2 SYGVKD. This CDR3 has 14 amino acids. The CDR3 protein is CAISRTGEGSEQYF. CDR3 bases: TGTGCCATCAGTAGAACAGGAGAAGGGTCCGAGCAGTACTTC.

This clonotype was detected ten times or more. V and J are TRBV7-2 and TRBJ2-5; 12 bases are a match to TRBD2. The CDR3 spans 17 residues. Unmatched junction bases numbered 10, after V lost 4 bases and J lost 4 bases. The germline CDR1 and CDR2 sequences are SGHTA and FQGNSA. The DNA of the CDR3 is TGTGCCAGCAGCTATGACCCTAGCGGGGGGGCCGCAGAGACCCAGTACTTC. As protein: CASSYDPSGGAAETQYF. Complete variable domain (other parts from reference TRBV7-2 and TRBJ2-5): GAGVSQSPSNKVTEKGKDVELRCDPISGHTALYWYRQSLGQGLEFLIYFQGNSAPDKSGLPSDRFSAERTGGSVSTLTIQRTQQEDSAVYLCASSYDPSGGAAETQYFGPGTRLLVL.

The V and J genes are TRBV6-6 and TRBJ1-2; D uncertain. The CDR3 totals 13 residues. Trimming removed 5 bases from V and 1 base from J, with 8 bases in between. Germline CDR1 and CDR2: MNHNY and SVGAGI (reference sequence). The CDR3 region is CASSHQSNYGYTF. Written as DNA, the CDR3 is TGTGCCAGCAGTCACCAAAGTAACTATGGCTACACCTTC.

The CDR3 spells CSVGRRDGGYTF. The CDR3 DNA reads as TGCAGCGTTGGGCGTAGGGACGGTGGCTACACCTTC. V and J are TRBV29-1 and TRBJ1-2; TRBD1 is a possible D gene (5 bases). Per the germline V gene, CDR1 is SQVTM and CDR2 is ANQGSEA. The CDR3 sequence is 12 residues long. Trimming cost V 4 bases and J 7 bases, with 13 bases left between them.

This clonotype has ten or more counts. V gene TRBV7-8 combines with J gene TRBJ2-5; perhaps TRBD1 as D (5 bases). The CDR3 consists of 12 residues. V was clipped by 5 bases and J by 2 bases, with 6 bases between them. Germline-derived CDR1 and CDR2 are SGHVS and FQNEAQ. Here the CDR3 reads CASSRQQETQYF. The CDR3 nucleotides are TGTGCCAGCAGCAGACAGCAAGAGACCCAGTACTTC.

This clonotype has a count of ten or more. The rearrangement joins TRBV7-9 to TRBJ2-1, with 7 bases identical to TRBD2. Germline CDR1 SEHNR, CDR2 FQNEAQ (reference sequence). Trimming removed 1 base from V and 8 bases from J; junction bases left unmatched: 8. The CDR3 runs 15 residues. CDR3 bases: TGTGCCAGCAGCTTAGGGGCGGGAGCGGAGTATGAGCAGTTCTTC. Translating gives CASSLGAGAEYEQFF.

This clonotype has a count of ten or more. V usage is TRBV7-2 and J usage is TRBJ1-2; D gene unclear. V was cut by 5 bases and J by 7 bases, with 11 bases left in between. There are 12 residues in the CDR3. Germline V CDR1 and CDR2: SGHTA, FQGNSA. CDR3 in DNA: TGTGCCAGCAGCACCCCGAACGGTGGCTACACCTTC. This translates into CASSTPNGGYTF.

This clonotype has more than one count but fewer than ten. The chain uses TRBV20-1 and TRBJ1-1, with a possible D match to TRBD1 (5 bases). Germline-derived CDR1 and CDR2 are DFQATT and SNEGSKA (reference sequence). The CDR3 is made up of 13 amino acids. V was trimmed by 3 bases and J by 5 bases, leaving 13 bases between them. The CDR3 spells CSARLGAGTEAFF. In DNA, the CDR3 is TGCAGTGCTAGGTTAGGGGCCGGAACTGAAGCTTTCTTT.

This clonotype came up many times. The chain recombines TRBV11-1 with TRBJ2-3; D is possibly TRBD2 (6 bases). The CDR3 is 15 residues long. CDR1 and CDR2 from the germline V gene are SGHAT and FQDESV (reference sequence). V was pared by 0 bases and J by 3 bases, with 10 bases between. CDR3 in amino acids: CASSLAPGETDTQYF. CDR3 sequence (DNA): TGTGCCAGCAGCTTAGCGCCGGGGGAGACAGATACGCAGTATTTT.

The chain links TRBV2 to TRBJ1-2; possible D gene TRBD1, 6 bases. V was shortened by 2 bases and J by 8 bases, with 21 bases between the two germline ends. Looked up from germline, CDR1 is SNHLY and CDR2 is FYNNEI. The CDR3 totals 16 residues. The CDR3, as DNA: TGTGCCAGCAGTGAATCGTCCGCGGCAGGGGAGCAGGGCTACACCTTC. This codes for CASSESSAAGEQGYTF. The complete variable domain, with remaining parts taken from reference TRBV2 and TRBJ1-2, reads EPEVTQTPSHQVTQMGQEVILRCVPISNHLYFYWYRQILGQKVEFLVSFYNNEISEKSEIFDDQFSVERPDGSNFTLKIRSTKLEDSAMYFCASSESSAAGEQGYTFGSGTRLTVV.

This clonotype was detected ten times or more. CDR3 amino acids: CASSPSPAGLNTGELFF. The CDR3 DNA reads TGTGCCAGCAGCCCGTCTCCAGCGGGGCTGAACACCGGGGAGCTGTTTTTT. V is TRBV5-6 and J is TRBJ2-2; the match to TRBD2 covers 7 bases. The CDR3 contains 17 residues. The germline CDR1 and CDR2 sequences are SGHDT and YYEEEE. V was clipped by 4 bases and J by 1 base; unmatched bases: 10.

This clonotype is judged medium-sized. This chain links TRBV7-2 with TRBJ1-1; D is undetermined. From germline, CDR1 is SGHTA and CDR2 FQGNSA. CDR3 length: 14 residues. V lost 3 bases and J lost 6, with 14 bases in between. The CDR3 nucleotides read TGTGCCAGCAGCTTGGGCAGAAGTCCATCTGAAGCTTTCTTT. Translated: CASSLGRSPSEAFF.

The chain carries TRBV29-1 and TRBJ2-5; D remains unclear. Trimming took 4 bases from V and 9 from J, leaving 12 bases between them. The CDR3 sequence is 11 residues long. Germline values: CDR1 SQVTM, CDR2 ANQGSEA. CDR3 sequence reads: CSVVGTWAQYF. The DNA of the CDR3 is TGCAGCGTTGTCGGCACGTGGGCCCAGTACTTC.

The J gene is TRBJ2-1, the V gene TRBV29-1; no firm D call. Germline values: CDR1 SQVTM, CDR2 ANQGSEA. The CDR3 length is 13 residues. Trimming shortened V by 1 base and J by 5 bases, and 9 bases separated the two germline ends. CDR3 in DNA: TGCAGCGTTGAAGTGACGCCCAACAATGAGCAGTTCTTC. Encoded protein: CSVEVTPNNEQFF.

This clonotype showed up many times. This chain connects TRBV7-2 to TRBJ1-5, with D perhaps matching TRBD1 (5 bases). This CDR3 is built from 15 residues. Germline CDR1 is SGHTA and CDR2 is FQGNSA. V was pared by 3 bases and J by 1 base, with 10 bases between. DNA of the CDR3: TGTGCCAGCAGCTTGTGGCAGGGAAGCAATCAGCCCCAGCATTTT. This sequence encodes CASSLWQGSNQPQHF.

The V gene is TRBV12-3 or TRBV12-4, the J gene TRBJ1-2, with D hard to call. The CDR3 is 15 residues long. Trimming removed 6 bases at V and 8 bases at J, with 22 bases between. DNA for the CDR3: TGTGCCAGCAGCCCCGGTCGGGAGGGTCTGGGGGGCTACACCTTC. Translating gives CASSPGREGLGGYTF.

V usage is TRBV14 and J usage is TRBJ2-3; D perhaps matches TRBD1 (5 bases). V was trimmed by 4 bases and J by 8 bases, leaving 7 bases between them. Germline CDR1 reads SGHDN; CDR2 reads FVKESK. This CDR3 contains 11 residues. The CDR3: CASSRGGTQYF. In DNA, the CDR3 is TGTGCCAGCAGCCGGGGCGGTACGCAGTATTTT.

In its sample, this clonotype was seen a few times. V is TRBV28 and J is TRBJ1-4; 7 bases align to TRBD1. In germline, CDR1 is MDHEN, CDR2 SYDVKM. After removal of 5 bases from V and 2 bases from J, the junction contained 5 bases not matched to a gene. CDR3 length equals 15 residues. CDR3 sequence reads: CASSGRGPTNEKLFF. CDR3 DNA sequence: TGTGCCAGCAGTGGGAGGGGGCCCACTAATGAAAAACTGTTTTTT. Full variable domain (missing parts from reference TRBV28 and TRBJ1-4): DVKVTQSSRYLVKRTGEKVFLECVQDMDHENMFWYRQDPGLGLRLIYFSYDVKMKEKGDIPEGYSVSREKKERFSLILESASTNQTSMYLCASSGRGPTNEKLFFGSGTQLSVL.

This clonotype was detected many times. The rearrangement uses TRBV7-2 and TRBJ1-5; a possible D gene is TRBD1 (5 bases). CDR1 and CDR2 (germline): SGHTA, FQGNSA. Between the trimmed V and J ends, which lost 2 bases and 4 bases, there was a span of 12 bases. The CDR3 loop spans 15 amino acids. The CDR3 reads CASSLSGTENQPQHF. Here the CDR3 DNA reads TGTGCCAGCAGCTTATCTGGGACTGAGAATCAGCCCCAGCATTTT.